The 18 T cell receptor beta chains reported below all come from one sample, sequenced in a study of shared clonotypes between healthy human individuals. Sequencing used immunoSEQ multiplex PCR; TCRdb keeps in-frame clones, though not all of them. Among 2 million to 2.5 million clones listed, less than 95% were seen once. Sequencing was done on a sample of naive CD4+ T cells from PBMCs. Subset reported: CD45RA+ positively selected. The receptors derive from a man younger than 35 in good health. Some clones in this sample may be carry-over from other donors' samples.

The chain couples TRBV18 to TRBJ1-1, with D perhaps TRBD1 (6 bases). Looked up from germline, CDR1 is KGHSH and CDR2 is LQKENI. Trimming cost V 2 bases and J 4 bases, with 14 bases left between them. There are 15 residues in the CDR3. CDR3 coding DNA: TGTGCCAGCTCACCAACGCAGGGGTACCCCACTGAAGCTTTCTTT. It yields the protein CASSPTQGYPTEAFF. Together with reference TRBV18 and TRBJ1-1, the CDR3 gives the full variable domain: NAGVMQNPRHLVRRRGQEARLRCSPMKGHSHVYWYRQLPEEGLKFMVYLQKENIIDESGMPKERFSAEFPKEGPSILRIQQVVRGDSAAYFCASSPTQGYPTEAFFGQGTRLTVV.

V and J are TRBV2 and TRBJ2-1; 10 positions match TRBD2. Losses at the gene ends were 4 bases for V and 7 bases for J; bases not matched to a gene: 4. The CDR3 extends over 14 amino acids. CDR1 SNHLY and CDR2 FYNNEI come from the germline V gene. The CDR3 bases are TGTGCCAGCAGTGGGCTAGCGGGAGTGAATGAGCAGTTCTTC. Its protein product is CASSGLAGVNEQFF.

This chain uses TRBV18 with TRBJ2-1; D is uncertain. The CDR3 extends over 18 amino acids. V shed 5 bases and J shed 3 bases, with 23 bases lying between them. The germline V gene has CDR1 KGHSH and CDR2 LQKENI. The CDR3 nucleotides are TGTGCCAGCTCAAAATTTAACCAAGCCGGTGGAAACTACAATGAGCAGTTCTTC. The encoded protein is CASSKFNQAGGNYNEQFF.

This clone was seen only once. The V gene is TRBV2, the J gene TRBJ2-3; perhaps TRBD1 as D (6 bases). The germline V and J ends were trimmed by 7 bases and 2 bases, with 7 bases remaining between them. The CDR3 runs 12 residues. CDR1 is SNHLY, CDR2 FYNNEI, per germline. This chain's CDR3 is CASNRDTDTQYF. CDR3 DNA: TGTGCCAGCAACAGGGACACAGATACGCAGTATTTT.

This chain joins TRBV7-9 and TRBJ1-4; a weak D match, TRBD1 (6 bases). Trimming stripped 5 bases from V and 7 bases from J, with 8 bases between. This CDR3 has 12 residues. Germline CDR1 and CDR2: SEHNR and FQNEAQ (reference sequence). CDR3 nucleotides: TGTGCCAGCAGCCGGGACATTGAAAAACTGTTTTTT. This gives the protein CASSRDIEKLFF.

The chain joins TRBV5-1 to TRBJ2-2, with 7 bases aligning to TRBD2. Losses at the gene ends were 1 base for V and 6 bases for J; bases not matched to a gene: 9. CDR1 is SGHRS, CDR2 YFSETQ, per germline. CDR3 length equals 16 residues. The CDR3 spells CASSLLAGEIAGELFF. The DNA of the CDR3 is TGCGCCAGCAGCTTGTTGGCGGGGGAGATAGCCGGGGAGCTGTTTTTT.

The chain couples TRBV28 to TRBJ2-1, with D unclear. The CDR3 sequence is 11 residues long. Germline CDR1 is MDHEN and CDR2 is SYDVKM. V dropped 4 bases and J dropped 10 bases, with 8 bases sitting between them. The DNA of the CDR3 is TGTGCCAGCAGTTCCACTCAAGAGCAGTTCTTC. Amino acid sequence: CASSSTQEQFF.

The J gene is TRBJ2-2, the V gene TRBV5-1; no firm D call. The CDR3 length is 16 residues. The germline CDR1 and CDR2 sequences are SGHRS and YFSETQ. Trimming stripped 0 bases from V and 0 bases from J, with 9 bases between. The CDR3: CASSLEGSANTGELFF. In nucleotides, the CDR3 is TGCGCCAGCAGCTTGGAAGGGTCTGCGAACACCGGGGAGCTGTTTTTT.

This clone appeared a single time. J is TRBJ2-7 and V is TRBV10-3; D unclear. The germline gives CDR1 ENHRY, CDR2 SYGVKD. The CDR3 is 14 amino acids. V lost 0 bases and J 5 bases, leaving 11 bases between the germline ends. The CDR3 sequence: CAISESRKGDEQYF. The DNA for the CDR3 is TGTGCCATCAGTGAGTCTAGGAAGGGCGACGAGCAGTACTTC.

The gene calls are TRBV5-5 and TRBJ1-5, with 10 bases that match TRBD1. Germline-derived CDR1 and CDR2 are SGHKS and YYEKEE (reference sequence). With 4 bases clipped from V and 7 bases from J, the junction kept 2 bases outside the gene matches. CDR3 size: 13 residues. The CDR3 spells CASSRDRGQPQHF. The CDR3 nucleotides are TGTGCCAGCAGCAGGGACAGGGGCCAGCCCCAGCATTTT.

This chain joins TRBV5-1 and TRBJ2-1, with no clear D. V was pared by 6 bases and J by 0 bases, with 10 bases between. The CDR3 has 14 amino acids. CDR1 is SGHRS, CDR2 YFSETQ, per germline. CDR3 sequence: CASNNPSSYNEQFF. Written as DNA, the CDR3 is TGCGCCAGCAACAACCCCAGCTCCTACAATGAGCAGTTCTTC.

The V gene is TRBV19, the J gene TRBJ2-1; no firm D call. This CDR3 spans 16 amino acids. Germline values: CDR1 LNHDA, CDR2 SQIVND (reference sequence). Trimming took off 7 bases at V and 5 bases at J, with 21 bases between the two ends. In DNA form, the CDR3 reads TGTGCCAGTACTAATCCCCGGACCGCAAGCAACAATGAGCAGTTCTTC. The encoded protein is CASTNPRTASNNEQFF.

This clone is a singleton in its sample. This sequence joins TRBV11-2 and TRBJ1-1; TRBD1 might be the D (6 bases). CDR1 is SGHAT and CDR2 is FQNNGV in the germline V gene. Trimming took off 4 bases at V and 4 bases at J, with 16 bases between the two ends. This CDR3 spans 15 amino acids. The CDR3 DNA reads as TGTGCCAGCAGCTCAATAAAAGGGGGTCGCACTGAAGCTTTCTTT. It is translated as CASSSIKGGRTEAFF.

In regard to this clone: Other DNA sequences in the sample encode the same CDR3. The genes are TRBV10-3 and TRBJ1-5; D gene uncertain. CDR1 is ENHRY and CDR2 is SYGVKD in the germline V gene. V was cut by 10 bases and J by 0 bases, with 10 bases left in between. This CDR3 has 13 amino acids. CDR3 sequence (DNA): TGTGCCACTTCAAGGGATAGCAATCAGCCCCAGCATTTT. Its translation: CATSRDSNQPQHF.

The chain combines TRBV5-1 with TRBJ2-5; 10 nucleotides align to TRBD2. CDR3 length: 17 residues. The junction had 10 bases not matched to a gene; V was cut back by 4 bases and J by 1 base. Germline CDR1 and CDR2: SGHRS and YFSETQ. CDR3 bases: TGCGCCAGCAGCGAGGGGCGGGGACTAGCGATCCAAGAGACCCAGTACTTC. Translation gives CASSEGRGLAIQETQYF.

The genes are TRBV14 and TRBJ2-7; 9 bases line up with TRBD1. The ends lost 4 bases at V and 6 bases at J; junction bases unmatched: 19. This CDR3 region has 18 residues. The V gene's germline CDR1 is SGHDN and CDR2 FVKESK. CDR3 in DNA: TGTGCCAGCAGCCCCGGGACAGGGATGTCTAGCAGACGGGTCGAGCAGTACTTC. Protein: CASSPGTGMSSRRVEQYF. Together with reference TRBV14 and TRBJ2-7, the CDR3 gives the full variable domain: EAGVTQFPSHSVIEKGQTVTLRCDPISGHDNLYWYRRVMGKEIKFLLHFVKESKQDESGMPNNRFLAERTGGTYSTLKVQPAELEDSGVYFCASSPGTGMSSRRVEQYFGPGTRLTVT.

The genes are TRBV5-6 and TRBJ1-3; no definite D call. The CDR3 has 13 amino acids. V was cut by 0 bases and J by 8 bases, with 9 bases left in between. CDR1 is SGHDT and CDR2 is YYEEEE in the germline V gene. DNA for the CDR3: TGTGCCAGCAGCTTGGGCCTCTCGGACACCATATATTTT. Protein: CASSLGLSDTIYF.

The chain recombines TRBV19 with TRBJ2-5, with a tentative D call TRBD2 (5 bases). CDR1 and CDR2 from the germline V gene are LNHDA and SQIVND (reference sequence). V gave up 3 bases and J gave up 4 bases, with 9 bases separating them. The CDR3 runs 13 residues. CDR3 DNA: TGTGCCAGTAGTATTGGGAGTACAGAGACCCAGTACTTC. Protein product: CASSIGSTETQYF.